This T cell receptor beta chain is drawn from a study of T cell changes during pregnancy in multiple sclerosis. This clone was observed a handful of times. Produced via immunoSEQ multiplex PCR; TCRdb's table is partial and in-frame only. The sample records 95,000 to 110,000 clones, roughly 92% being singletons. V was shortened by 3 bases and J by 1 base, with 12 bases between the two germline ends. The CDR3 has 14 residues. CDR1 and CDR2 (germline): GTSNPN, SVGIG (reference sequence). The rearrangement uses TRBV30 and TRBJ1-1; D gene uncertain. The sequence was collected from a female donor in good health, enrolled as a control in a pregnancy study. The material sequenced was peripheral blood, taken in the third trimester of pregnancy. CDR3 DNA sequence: TGTGCCTGGAGGTACCATCGGGAGAACACTGAAGCTTTCTTT. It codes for CAWRYHRENTEAFF.